Listed below are T cell receptor beta chains from one sample, sequenced in a study of response to subunit inactivated influenza vaccine. TCRdb redid the calling of the RT-PCR reads with MiXCR, one entry per CDR3 protein. The data contain about 610,000 distinct CDR3 sequences, 12% to 15% of them seen just once; the ten biggest clones take up approximately 12%. The sequencing used PBMCs from blood, collected 12 days after vaccination. Every receptor here comes from a man in his forties or fifties who received an inactivated influenza vaccine. Each CDR3 is given with its conserved first and last residue. D genes are given only for firm matches. The listing skips clone size in some rows; elsewhere it reads once, few, many or a size class.

TRBV28,TRBJ2-1,TRBD2,-,CASSHLAGANNEQFF,TGTGCCAGCAGCCACTTAGCGGGAGCCAACAATGAGCAGTTCTTC
TRBV19,TRBJ2-7,-,-,CASSPGGGRGPRYEQYF,TGTGCCAGTAGCCCCGGAGGGGGTAGGGGACCTCGCTACGAGCAGTACTTC
TRBV7-2,TRBJ1-1,-,-,CASSRPGGQTEAFF,TGTGCCAGCAGCCGCCCGGGGGGCCAAACTGAAGCTTTCTTT
TRBV5-1,TRBJ2-4,-,few,CASSFGGPQNIQYF,TGCGCCAGCAGCTTTGGGGGGCCCCAAAACATTCAGTACTTC
TRBV11-1,TRBJ2-1,TRBD1,few,CASSGGTGPYNEQFF,TGTGCCAGCAGCGGTGGGACAGGGCCATACAATGAGCAGTTCTTC
TRBV29-1,TRBJ2-1,-,few,CSVSENEQFF,TGCAGCGTTTCTGAGAATGAGCAGTTCTTC
TRBV10-3,TRBJ2-1,TRBD2,-,CAISPLAGGLDEQFF,TGTGCCATCAGTCCCTTAGCGGGGGGGCTAGATGAGCAGTTCTTC
TRBV27,TRBJ1-3,-,few,CASSSAGSGNTIYF,TGTGCCAGCAGTTCAGCTGGGTCTGGAAACACCATATATTTT
TRBV29-1,TRBJ2-7,TRBD1,-,CSVEFRDRGYEQYF,TGCAGCGTTGAATTCCGGGACAGGGGCTACGAGCAGTACTTC
TRBV20-1,TRBJ2-3,-,-,CSARDGVAATDTQYF,TGCAGTGCTAGAGATGGGGTAGCGGCCACAGATACGCAGTATTTT
TRBV29-1,TRBJ1-5,-,few,CSVGEFYNQPQHF,TGCAGCGTTGGGGAGTTTTACAATCAGCCCCAGCATTTT
TRBV6-1,TRBJ2-7,TRBD1,-,CASSSKQGAYSYEQYF,TGTGCCAGCAGTAGTAAACAGGGGGCCTACTCCTACGAGCAGTACTTC
TRBV6-2/TRBV6-3,TRBJ2-1,-,-,CASSYSIQGNEQFF,TGTGCCAGCAGTTATTCAATCCAGGGTAATGAGCAGTTCTTC
TRBV20-1,TRBJ1-5,-,-,CSARGGQNSNQPQHF,TGCAGTGCTAGAGGAGGACAGAATAGCAATCAGCCCCAGCATTTT
TRBV19,TRBJ2-1,TRBD2,few,CASSGTTSGTKNEQFF,TGTGCCAGTAGTGGAACGACTAGCGGGACTAAGAATGAGCAGTTCTTC
TRBV24-1,TRBJ2-2,-,few,CATSDFRGGHPDTGELFF,TGTGCCACCAGTGATTTTAGAGGGGGACATCCGGACACCGGGGAGCTGTTTTTT
TRBV20-1,TRBJ2-5,TRBD2,-,CSAIRLAGAQETQYF,TGCAGTGCCATCAGACTAGCGGGTGCGCAAGAGACCCAGTACTTC
TRBV5-5,TRBJ2-5,TRBD2,many,CASSLLLSGGRETQYF,TGTGCCAGCAGCTTGCTACTAAGCGGGGGACGAGAGACCCAGTACTTC
TRBV24-1,TRBJ1-5,-,few,CATSDGGRSNQPQHF,TGTGCCACCAGTGACGGGGGCCGGAGCAATCAGCCCCAGCATTTT
TRBV20-1,TRBJ1-6,-,-,CSAREGRIYNSPLHF,TGCAGTGCTAGAGAGGGGCGGATCTATAATTCACCCCTCCACTTT
TRBV12-3/TRBV12-4,TRBJ2-5,TRBD1,few,CASSLSRGTYFQETQYF,TGTGCCAGCAGTTTAAGCAGGGGGACCTACTTCCAAGAGACCCAGTACTTC
TRBV9,TRBJ2-7,-,-,CASSDSAIGEQYF,TGTGCCAGCAGCGATTCGGCGATCGGCGAGCAGTACTTC
TRBV7-9,TRBJ2-7,-,few,CATSGHSRLEQYF,TGTGCCACGTCCGGGCACAGTCGCCTCGAGCAGTACTTC
TRBV12-3/TRBV12-4,TRBJ1-2,-,-,CASSLRGARGYGYTF,TGTGCCAGCAGTTTACGGGGGGCCAGGGGCTATGGCTACACCTTC
TRBV6-2/TRBV6-3,TRBJ2-3,-,-,CASSTEVGWPDTQYF,TGTGCCAGCAGCACGGAGGTGGGGTGGCCAGATACGCAGTATTTT
TRBV7-8,TRBJ2-2,TRBD2,-,CASSFSGGATGELFF,TGTGCCAGCAGCTTTAGCGGGGGGGCCACCGGGGAGCTGTTTTTT
TRBV11-2,TRBJ2-1,TRBD2,-,CASSFSASGYNEQFF,TGTGCCAGCAGCTTCTCGGCTAGCGGATACAATGAGCAGTTCTTC
TRBV12-3/TRBV12-4,TRBJ1-5,-,-,CASSQTGRGRSGDNQPQHF,TGTGCCAGCAGTCAAACGGGTCGGGGACGGTCAGGGGACAATCAGCCCCAGCATTTT
TRBV20-1,TRBJ1-1,-,-,CSVRQSNTEAFF,TGCAGTGTACGACAGTCGAACACTGAAGCTTTCTTT
TRBV7-9,TRBJ2-5,TRBD1,-,CASSFGTRDRGQETQYF,TGTGCCAGCAGCTTTGGGACCCGGGACAGGGGGCAAGAGACCCAGTACTTC
TRBV27,TRBJ1-5,-,-,CASSLSQGGNQPQHF,TGTGCCAGCAGTTTATCACAGGGCGGGAATCAGCCCCAGCATTTT
TRBV5-4,TRBJ1-1,-,few,CASSLRGGEAFF,TGTGCCAGCAGCTTGCGAGGGGGGGAAGCTTTCTTT
TRBV29-1,TRBJ2-7,TRBD1,many,CSVGQGLYEQYF,TGCAGCGTGGGACAGGGGTTATACGAGCAGTACTTC
TRBV12-3/TRBV12-4,TRBJ1-4,TRBD1,few,CASSLNRDSNEKLFF,TGTGCCAGCAGTTTGAACCGGGACAGTAATGAAAAACTGTTTTTT
TRBV20-1,TRBJ2-5,-,-,CSAHTGLGETQYF,TGCAGTGCCCACACTGGTCTGGGAGAGACCCAGTACTTC
TRBV5-1,TRBJ2-5,-,-,CASSLGLVSETQYF,TGCGCCAGCAGCTTGGGACTAGTTTCGGAGACCCAGTACTTC
TRBV28,TRBJ2-1,TRBD2,-,CASSLSWGTSGSREQFF,TGTGCCAGCAGTTTAAGTTGGGGGACTAGCGGGAGCCGTGAGCAGTTCTTC
TRBV11-2,TRBJ2-3,-,few,CASSWTASTDTQYF,TGTGCCAGCAGCTGGACAGCTAGCACAGATACGCAGTATTTT
TRBV5-1,TRBJ2-7,TRBD2,few,CASSLEIAGVQEQYF,TGCGCCAGCAGCTTGGAAATAGCGGGAGTGCAGGAGCAGTACTTC
TRBV6-1,TRBJ2-1,-,many,CASGIRRYNEQFF,TGTGCCAGCGGGATTCGGCGCTACAATGAGCAGTTCTTC
TRBV28,TRBJ1-2,TRBD1,few,CASSPHRGYNGYTF,TGTGCCAGCAGTCCCCACAGGGGCTATAATGGCTACACCTTC
TRBV27,TRBJ2-2,TRBD1,-,CASSVYRGRGTGELFF,TGTGCCAGCAGTGTCTACAGGGGGCGCGGAACCGGGGAGCTGTTTTTT
TRBV10-3,TRBJ2-5,-,-,CAISDPTVETQYF,TGTGCCATCAGTGACCCGACAGTTGAGACCCAGTACTTC
TRBV24-1,TRBJ1-5,-,-,CAVGSNQPQHF,TGTGCCGTTGGTAGCAATCAGCCCCAGCATTTT
TRBV20-1,TRBJ2-2,TRBD1,-,CSARGQENTGELFF,TGCAGTGCTAGGGGACAGGAGAACACCGGGGAGCTGTTTTTT
TRBV7-2,TRBJ2-7,TRBD1,-,CASSLRTGWTRREQYF,TGTGCCAGCAGCTTGAGGACAGGGTGGACGAGACGGGAGCAGTACTTC